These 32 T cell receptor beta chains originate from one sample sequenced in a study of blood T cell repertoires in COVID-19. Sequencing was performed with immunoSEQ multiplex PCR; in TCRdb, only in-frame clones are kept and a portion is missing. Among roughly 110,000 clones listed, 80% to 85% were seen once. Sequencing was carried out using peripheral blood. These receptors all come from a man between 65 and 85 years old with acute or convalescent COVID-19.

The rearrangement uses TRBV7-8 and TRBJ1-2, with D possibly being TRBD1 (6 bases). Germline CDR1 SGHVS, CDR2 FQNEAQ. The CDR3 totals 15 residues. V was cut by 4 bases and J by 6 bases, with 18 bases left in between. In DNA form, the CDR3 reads TGTGCCAGCAGCTCACCGGGACATATGAACGATGGCTACACCTTC. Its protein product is CASSSPGHMNDGYTF.

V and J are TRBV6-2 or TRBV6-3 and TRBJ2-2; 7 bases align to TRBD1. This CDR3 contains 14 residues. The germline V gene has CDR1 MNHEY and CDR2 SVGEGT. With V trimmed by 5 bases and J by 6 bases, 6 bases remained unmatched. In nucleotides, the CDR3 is TGTGCCAGCAGTCTCAAGGGGGCTCCCGGGGAGCTGTTTTTT. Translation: CASSLKGAPGELFF.

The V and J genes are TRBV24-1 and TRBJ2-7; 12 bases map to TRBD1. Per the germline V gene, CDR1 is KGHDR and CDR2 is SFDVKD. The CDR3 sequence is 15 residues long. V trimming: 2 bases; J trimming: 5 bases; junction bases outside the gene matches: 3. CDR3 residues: CATSDSGQGAHEQYF. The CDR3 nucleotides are TGTGCCACCAGTGATTCGGGACAGGGGGCCCACGAGCAGTACTTC.

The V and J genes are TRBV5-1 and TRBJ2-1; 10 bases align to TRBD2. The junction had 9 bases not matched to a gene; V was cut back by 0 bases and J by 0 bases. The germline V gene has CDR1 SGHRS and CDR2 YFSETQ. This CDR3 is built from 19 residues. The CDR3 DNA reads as TGCGCCAGCAGCTTGGTCGGTAGCGGGGGGTGGAGCTCCTACAATGAGCAGTTCTTC. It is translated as CASSLVGSGGWSSYNEQFF.

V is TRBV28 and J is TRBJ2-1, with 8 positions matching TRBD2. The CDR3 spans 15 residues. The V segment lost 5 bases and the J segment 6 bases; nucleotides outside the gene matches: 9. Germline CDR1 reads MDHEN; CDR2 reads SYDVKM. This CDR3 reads CASSPASGWVNEQFF. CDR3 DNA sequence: TGTGCCAGCAGTCCGGCTAGCGGGTGGGTCAATGAGCAGTTCTTC.

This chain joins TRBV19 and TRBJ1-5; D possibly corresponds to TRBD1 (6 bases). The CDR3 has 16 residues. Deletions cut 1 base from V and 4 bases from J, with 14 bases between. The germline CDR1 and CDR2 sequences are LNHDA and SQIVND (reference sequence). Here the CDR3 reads CASSIVQGSGNQPQHF. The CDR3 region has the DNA TGTGCCAGTAGTATAGTTCAGGGGTCGGGGAATCAGCCCCAGCATTTT.

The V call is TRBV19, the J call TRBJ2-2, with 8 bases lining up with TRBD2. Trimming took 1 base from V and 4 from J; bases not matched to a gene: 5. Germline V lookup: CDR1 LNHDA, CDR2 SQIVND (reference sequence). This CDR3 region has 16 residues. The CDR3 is CASSIGGTRSTGELFF. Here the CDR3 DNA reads TGTGCCAGTAGTATAGGTGGGACTAGGAGCACCGGGGAGCTGTTTTTT.

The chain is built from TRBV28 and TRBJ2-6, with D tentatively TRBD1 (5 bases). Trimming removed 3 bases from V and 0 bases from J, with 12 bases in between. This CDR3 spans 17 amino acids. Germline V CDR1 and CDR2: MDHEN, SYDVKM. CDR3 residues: CASSFLGLSSGANVLTF. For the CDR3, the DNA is TGTGCCAGCAGTTTTCTGGGGCTATCCTCTGGGGCCAACGTCCTGACTTTC.

The CDR3 sequence is CASRSEQGAANYGYTF. The CDR3, as DNA: TGCGCCAGCCGATCCGAACAGGGGGCGGCTAACTATGGCTACACCTTC. The V gene is TRBV5-1, the J gene TRBJ1-2, with 9 positions matching TRBD1. The CDR3 is 16 residues long. V was clipped by 7 bases and J by 0 bases; unmatched bases: 10. Germline CDR1 SGHRS, CDR2 YFSETQ.

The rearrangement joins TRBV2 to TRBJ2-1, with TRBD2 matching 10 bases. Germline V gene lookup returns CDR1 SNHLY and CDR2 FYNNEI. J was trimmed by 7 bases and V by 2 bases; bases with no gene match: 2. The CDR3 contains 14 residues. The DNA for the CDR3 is TGTGCCAGCAGTGAACCGGGACTAGCGAATGAGCAGTTCTTC. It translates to CASSEPGLANEQFF.

The CDR3 loop reads CASGSLLGGIQPQHF. In nucleotides, the CDR3 is TGTGCCAGCGGGTCCCTATTGGGGGGGATCCAGCCCCAGCATTTT. V usage is TRBV27 and J usage is TRBJ1-5; a weak D match, TRBD1 (5 bases). The CDR3 length is 15 residues. V lost 8 bases and J 7 bases, leaving 21 bases between the germline ends. Per the germline V gene, CDR1 is MNHEY and CDR2 is SMNVEV (reference sequence).

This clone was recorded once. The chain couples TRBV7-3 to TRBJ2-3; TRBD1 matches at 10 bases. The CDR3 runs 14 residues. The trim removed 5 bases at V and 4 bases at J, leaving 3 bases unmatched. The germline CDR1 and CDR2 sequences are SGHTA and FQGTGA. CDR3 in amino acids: CASSRDRGADTQYF. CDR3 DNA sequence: TGTGCCAGCAGCCGGGACAGGGGCGCAGATACGCAGTATTTT.

CDR3 residues: CASRSASTDTQYF. The CDR3 nucleotides are TGTGCCAGCAGAAGCGCTAGCACAGATACGCAGTATTTT. V is TRBV7-2 and J is TRBJ2-3; D is uncertain. The CDR3 is 13 amino acids. Looked up from germline, CDR1 is SGHTA and CDR2 is FQGNSA. The V gene lost 6 bases and the J gene lost 0 bases, with 7 bases spanning the gap.

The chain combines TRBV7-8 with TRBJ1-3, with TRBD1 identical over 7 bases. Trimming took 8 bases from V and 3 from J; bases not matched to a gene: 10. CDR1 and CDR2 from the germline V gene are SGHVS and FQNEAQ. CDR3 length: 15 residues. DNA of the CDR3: TGTGCCAGCGGAAAACAGGGGTGGTTTGGAAACACCATATATTTT. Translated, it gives CASGKQGWFGNTIYF.

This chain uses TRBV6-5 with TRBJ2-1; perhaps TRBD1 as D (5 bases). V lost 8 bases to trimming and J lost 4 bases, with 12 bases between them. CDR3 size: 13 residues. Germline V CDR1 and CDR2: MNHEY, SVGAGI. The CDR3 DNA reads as TGTGCCAGCTATGACAGAAATTACAATGAGCAGTTCTTC. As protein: CASYDRNYNEQFF.

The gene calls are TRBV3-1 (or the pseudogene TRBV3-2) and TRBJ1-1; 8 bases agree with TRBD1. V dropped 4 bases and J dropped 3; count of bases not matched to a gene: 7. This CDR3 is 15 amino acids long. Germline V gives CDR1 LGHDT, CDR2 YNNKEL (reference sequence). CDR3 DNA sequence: TGTGCCAGCAGCCCACGGACAGGGATGGACACTGAAGCTTTCTTT. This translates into CASSPRTGMDTEAFF.

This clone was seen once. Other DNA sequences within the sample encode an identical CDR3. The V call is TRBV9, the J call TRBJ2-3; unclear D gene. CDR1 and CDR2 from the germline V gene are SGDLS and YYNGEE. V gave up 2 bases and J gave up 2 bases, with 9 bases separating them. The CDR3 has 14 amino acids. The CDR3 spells CASSVADITDTQYF. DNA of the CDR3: TGTGCCAGCAGCGTCGCAGATATCACAGATACGCAGTATTTT.

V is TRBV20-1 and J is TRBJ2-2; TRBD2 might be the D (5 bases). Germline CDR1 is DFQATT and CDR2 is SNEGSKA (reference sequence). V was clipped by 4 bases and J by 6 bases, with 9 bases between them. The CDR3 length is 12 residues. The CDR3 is CSANEGAGELFF. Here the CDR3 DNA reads TGCAGTGCTAATGAGGGCGCCGGGGAGCTGTTTTTT.

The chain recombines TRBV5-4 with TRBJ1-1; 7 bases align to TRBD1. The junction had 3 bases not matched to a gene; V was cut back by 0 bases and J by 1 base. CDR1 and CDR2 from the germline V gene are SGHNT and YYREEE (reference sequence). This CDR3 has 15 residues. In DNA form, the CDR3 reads TGTGCCAGCAGCTTGGAAGGGGGCGGGAACACTGAAGCTTTCTTT. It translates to CASSLEGGGNTEAFF. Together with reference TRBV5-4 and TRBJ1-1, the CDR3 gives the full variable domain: ETGVTQSPTHLIKTRGQQVTLRCSSQSGHNTVSWYQQALGQGPQFIFQYYREEENGRGNFPPRFSGLQFPNYSSELNVNALELDDSALYLCASSLEGGGNTEAFFGQGTRLTVV.

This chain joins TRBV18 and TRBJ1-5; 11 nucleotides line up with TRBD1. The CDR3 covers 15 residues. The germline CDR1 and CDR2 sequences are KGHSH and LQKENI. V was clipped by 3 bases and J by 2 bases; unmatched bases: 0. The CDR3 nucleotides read TGTGCCAGCTCACCGGGACAGGGGGGCAATCAGCCCCAGCATTTT. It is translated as CASSPGQGGNQPQHF.

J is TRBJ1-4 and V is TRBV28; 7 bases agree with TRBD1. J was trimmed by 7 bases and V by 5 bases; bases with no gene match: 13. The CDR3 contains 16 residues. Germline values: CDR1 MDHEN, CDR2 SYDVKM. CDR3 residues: CASSLEGAVVSEKLFF. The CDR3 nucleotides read TGTGCCAGCAGTCTTGAGGGGGCCGTAGTATCTGAAAAACTGTTTTTT.

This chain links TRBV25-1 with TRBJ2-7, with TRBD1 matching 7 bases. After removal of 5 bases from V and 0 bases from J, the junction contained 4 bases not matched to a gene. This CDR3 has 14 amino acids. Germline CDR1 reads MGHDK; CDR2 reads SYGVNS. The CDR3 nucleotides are TGTGCCAGCAGTCCACAGGGGAGCTCCTACGAGCAGTACTTC. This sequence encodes CASSPQGSSYEQYF.

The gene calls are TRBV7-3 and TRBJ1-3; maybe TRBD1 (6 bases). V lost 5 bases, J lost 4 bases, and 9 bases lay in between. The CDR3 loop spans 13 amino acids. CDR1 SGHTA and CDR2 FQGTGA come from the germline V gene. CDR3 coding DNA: TGTGCCAGCAGCATAGACAGGGGAAACACCATATATTTT. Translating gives CASSIDRGNTIYF.

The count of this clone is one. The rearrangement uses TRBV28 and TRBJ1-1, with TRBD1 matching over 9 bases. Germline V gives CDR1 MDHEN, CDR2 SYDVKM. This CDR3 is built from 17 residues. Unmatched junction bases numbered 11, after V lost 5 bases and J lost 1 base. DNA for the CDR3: TGTGCCAGCAGTCAAGAGGGGACAGGGCGGGGGAACACTGAAGCTTTCTTT. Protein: CASSQEGTGRGNTEAFF.

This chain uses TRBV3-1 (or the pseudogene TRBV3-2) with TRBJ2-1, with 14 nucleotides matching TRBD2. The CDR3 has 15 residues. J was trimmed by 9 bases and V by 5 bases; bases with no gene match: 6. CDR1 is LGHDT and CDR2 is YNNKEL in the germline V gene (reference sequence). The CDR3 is CASSSTSGGAAEQFF. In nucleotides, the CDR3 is TGTGCCAGCAGCTCGACTAGCGGGGGGGCCGCTGAGCAGTTCTTC.

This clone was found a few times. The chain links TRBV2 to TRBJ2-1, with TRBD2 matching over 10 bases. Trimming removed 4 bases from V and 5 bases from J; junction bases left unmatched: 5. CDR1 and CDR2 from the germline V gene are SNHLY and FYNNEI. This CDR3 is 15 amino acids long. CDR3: CASSANSGGNNEQFF. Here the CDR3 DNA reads TGTGCCAGCAGTGCAAATAGCGGGGGGAACAATGAGCAGTTCTTC.

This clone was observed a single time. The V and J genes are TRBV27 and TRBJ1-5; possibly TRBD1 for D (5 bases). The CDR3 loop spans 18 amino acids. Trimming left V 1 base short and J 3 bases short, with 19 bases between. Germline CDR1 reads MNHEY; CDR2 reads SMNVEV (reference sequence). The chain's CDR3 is CASSLWAGRPSDNQPQHF. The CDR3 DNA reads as TGTGCCAGCAGTTTATGGGCAGGGAGGCCCTCTGACAATCAGCCCCAGCATTTT.

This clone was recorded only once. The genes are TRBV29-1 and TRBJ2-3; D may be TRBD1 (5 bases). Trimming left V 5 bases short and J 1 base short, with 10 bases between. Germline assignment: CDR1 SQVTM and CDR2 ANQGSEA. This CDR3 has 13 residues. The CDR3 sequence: CSVTKQGTDTQYF. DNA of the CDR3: TGCAGCGTTACTAAACAGGGCACAGATACGCAGTATTTT.

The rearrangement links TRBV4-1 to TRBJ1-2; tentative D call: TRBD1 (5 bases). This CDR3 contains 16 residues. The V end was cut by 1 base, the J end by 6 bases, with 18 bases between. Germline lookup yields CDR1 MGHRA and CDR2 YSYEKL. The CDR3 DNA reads TGCGCCAGCAGCCAAGTCGTAGGGGCGAGGAGCGATGGCTACACCTTC. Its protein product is CASSQVVGARSDGYTF.

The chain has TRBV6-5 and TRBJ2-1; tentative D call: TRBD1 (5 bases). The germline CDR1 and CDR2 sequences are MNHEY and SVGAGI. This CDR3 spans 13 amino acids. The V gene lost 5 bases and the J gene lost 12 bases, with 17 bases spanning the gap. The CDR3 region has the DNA TGTGCCAGCAGTCCCCCCTCTGGGGCCGGGCAGTTCTTC. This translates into CASSPPSGAGQFF.

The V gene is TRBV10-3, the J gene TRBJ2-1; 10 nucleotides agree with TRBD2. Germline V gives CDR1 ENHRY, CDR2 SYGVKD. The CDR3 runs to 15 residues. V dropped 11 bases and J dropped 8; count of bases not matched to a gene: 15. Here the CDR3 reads CASRAQREGGDEQFF. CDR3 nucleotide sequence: TGTGCCTCCAGGGCCCAGCGGGAGGGTGGGGATGAGCAGTTCTTC.

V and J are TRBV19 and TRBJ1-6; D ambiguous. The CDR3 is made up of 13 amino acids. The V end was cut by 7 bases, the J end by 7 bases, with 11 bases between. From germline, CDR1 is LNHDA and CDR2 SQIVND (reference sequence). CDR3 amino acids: CASTTRENSPLHF. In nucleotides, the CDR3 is TGTGCCAGTACCACCCGGGAAAATTCACCCCTCCACTTT.